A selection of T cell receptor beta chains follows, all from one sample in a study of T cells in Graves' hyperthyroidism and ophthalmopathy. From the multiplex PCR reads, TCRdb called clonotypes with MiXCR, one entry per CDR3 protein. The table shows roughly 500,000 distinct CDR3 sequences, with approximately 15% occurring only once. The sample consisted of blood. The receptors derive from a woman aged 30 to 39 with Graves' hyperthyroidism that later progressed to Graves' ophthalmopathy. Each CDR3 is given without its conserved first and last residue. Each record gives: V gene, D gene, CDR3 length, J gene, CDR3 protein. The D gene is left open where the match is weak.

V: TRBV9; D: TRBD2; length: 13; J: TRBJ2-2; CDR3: ASSVGAGDTGELF
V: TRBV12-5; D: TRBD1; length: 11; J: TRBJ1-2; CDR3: ASGLRAGGTHT
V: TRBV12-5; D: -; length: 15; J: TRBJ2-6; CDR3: ASGGGQKLSGANVLT
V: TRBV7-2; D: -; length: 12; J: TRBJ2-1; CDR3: ASSLVVRDNEQF
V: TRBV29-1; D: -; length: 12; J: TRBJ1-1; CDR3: SVEGVQGYTEAF
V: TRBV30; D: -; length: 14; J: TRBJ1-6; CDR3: AWSFGSHSYNSPLH
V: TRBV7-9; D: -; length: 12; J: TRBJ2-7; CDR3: ASSLVPESYEQY
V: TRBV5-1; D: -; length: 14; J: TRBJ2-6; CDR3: ASSSARGTGANVLT
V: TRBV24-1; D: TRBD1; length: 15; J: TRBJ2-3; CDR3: ATSEPRDSSSTDTQY
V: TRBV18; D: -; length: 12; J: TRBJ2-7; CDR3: ASSPGKNPYEQY
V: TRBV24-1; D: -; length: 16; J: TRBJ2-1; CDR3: ATSDSPLGQSSYNEQF
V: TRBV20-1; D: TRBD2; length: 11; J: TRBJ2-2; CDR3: SVLAGGTGELF
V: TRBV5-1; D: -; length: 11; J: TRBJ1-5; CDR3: ASSATDNQPQH
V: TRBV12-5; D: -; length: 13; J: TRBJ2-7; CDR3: ASGSPLGNRYEQY
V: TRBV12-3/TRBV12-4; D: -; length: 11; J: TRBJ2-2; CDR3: ASSLLYTGELF
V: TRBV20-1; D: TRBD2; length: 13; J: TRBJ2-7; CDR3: SARDFAGGGNEQY
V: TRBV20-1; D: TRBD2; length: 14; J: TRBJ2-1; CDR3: SASSIVSAGSHEQF
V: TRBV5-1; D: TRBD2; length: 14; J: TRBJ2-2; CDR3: ASSLTGTSVPGELF
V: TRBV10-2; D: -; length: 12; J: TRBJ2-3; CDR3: ASSEEGPPDTQY
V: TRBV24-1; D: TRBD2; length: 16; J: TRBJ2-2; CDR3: ATSDQLAGPLFTGELF
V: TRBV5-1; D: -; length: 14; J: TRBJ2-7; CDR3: ATSPQPTSSPGEQY
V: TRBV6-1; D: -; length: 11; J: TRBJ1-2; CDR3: ASSPGDSYVYT
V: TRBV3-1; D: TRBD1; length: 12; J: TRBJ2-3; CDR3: ASSLWTGSDTQY
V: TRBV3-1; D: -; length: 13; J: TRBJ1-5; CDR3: ASSPPWGRDQPQH
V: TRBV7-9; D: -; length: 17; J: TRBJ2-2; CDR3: ASSSPGEAGKYPAGELF
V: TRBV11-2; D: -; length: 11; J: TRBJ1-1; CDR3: ASRISWGGEAF
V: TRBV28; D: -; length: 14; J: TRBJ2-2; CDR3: ASSSAGRASAGELF
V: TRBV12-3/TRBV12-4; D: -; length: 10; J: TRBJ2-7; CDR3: ASNRQSGEQY
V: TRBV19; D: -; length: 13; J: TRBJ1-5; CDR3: ASSPPGSYPQPQH
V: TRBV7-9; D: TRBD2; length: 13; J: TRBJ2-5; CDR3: ASSYRTSEEETQY
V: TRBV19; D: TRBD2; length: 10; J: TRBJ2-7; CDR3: ASTTLAGVQY
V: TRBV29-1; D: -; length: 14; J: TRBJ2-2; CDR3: SVEDSISGNTGELF
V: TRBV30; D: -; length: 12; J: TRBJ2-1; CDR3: AWKRPGDFREQF
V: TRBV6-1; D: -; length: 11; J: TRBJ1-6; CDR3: ASSEVPNSPLH
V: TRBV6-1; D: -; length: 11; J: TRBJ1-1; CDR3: ASRPGPNSEAF